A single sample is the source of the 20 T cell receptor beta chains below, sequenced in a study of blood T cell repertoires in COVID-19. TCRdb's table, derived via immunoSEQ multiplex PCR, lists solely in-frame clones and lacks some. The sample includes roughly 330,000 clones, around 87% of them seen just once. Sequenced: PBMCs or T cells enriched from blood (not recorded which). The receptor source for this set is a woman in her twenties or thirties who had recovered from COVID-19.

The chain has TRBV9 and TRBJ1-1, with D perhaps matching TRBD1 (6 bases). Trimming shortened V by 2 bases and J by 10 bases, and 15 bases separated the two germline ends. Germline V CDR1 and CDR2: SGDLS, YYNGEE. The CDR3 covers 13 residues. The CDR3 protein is CASSVDRTRPAFF. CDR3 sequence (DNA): TGTGCCAGCAGCGTTGACAGGACAAGGCCAGCTTTCTTT.

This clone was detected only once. CDR3 DNA: TGCAGCGGAGTCATGAACACTGAAGCTTTCTTT. Encoded protein: CSGVMNTEAFF. This rearrangement joins TRBV20-1 to TRBJ1-1; D not certain. The CDR3 consists of 11 residues. Germline CDR1 DFQATT, CDR2 SNEGSKA (reference sequence).

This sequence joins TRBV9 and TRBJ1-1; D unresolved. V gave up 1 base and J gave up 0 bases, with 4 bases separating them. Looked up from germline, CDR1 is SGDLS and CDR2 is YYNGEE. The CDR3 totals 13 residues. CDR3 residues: CASSVQVNTEAFF. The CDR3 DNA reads TGTGCCAGCAGCGTACAGGTGAACACTGAAGCTTTCTTT.

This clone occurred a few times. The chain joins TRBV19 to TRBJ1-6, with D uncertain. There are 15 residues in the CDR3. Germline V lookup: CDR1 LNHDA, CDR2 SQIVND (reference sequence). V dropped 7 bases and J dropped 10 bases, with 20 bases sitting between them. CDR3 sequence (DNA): TGTGCCAGTAACACAGACGGCCCTGGGCAATCACCCCTCCACTTT. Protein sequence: CASNTDGPGQSPLHF.

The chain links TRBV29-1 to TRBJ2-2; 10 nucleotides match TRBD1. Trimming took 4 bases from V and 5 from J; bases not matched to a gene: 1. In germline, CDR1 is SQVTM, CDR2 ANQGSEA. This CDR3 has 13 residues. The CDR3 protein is CSVGGQGTGELFF. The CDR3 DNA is TGCAGCGTTGGGGGACAGGGGACCGGGGAGCTGTTTTTT.

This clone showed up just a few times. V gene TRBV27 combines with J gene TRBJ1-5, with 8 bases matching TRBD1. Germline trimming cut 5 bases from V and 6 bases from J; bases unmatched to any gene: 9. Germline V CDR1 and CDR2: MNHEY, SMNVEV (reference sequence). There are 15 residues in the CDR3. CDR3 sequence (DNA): TGTGCCAGCAGTCCAGGACAGGGCGCAGGTCAGCCCCAGCATTTT. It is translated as CASSPGQGAGQPQHF.

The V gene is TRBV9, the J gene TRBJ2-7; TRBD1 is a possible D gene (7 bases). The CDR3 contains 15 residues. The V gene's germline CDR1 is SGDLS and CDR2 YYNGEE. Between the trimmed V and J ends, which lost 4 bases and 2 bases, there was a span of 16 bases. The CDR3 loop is CASSPGGQGAYEQYF. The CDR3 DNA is TGTGCCAGCAGCCCAGGGGGGCAGGGAGCCTACGAGCAGTACTTC.

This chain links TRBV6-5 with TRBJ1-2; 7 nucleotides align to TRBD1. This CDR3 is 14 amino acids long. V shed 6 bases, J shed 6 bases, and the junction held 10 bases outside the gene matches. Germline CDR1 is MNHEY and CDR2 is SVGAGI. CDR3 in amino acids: CASRSDRLLDGYTF. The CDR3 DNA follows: TGTGCCAGCAGGTCGGACAGGCTCCTAGATGGCTACACCTTC.

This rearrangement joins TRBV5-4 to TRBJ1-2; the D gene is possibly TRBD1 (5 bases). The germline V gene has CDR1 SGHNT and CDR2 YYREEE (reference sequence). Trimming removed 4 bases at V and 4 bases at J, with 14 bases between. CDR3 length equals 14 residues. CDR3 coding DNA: TGTGCCAGCAGCCCGGGGGAGGGAACCTATGGCTACACCTTC. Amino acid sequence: CASSPGEGTYGYTF.

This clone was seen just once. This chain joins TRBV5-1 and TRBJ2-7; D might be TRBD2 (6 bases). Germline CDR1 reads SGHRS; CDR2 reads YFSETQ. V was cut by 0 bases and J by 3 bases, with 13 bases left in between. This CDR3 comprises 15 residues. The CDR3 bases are TGCGCCAGCAGCTTGGTCCTAGGCGGGGACTACGAGCAGTACTTC. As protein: CASSLVLGGDYEQYF.

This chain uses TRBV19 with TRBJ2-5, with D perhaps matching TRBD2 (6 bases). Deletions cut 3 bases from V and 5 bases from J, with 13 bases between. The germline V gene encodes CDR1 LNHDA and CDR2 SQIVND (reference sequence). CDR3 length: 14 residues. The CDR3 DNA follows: TGTGCCAGTAGTATCCTAGGGGAGGTCGAGACCCAGTACTTC. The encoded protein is CASSILGEVETQYF. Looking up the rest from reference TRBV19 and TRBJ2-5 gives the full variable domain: DGGITQSPKYLFRKEGQNVTLSCEQNLNHDAMYWYRQDPGQGLRLIYYSQIVNDFQKGDIAEGYSVSREKKESFPLTVTSAQKNPTAFYLCASSILGEVETQYFGPGTRLLVL.

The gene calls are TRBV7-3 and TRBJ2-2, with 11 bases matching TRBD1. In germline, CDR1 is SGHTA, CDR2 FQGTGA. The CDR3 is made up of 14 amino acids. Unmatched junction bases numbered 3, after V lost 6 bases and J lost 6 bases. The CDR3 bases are TGTGCCAGCAGACAGGACAGGGGGCCCGGGGAGCTGTTTTTT. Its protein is CASRQDRGPGELFF.

In nucleotides, the CDR3 is TGTGCCAGCAGAACGGGGGGATTAGGAGGCTACACCTTC. Protein sequence: CASRTGGLGGYTF. The chain employs TRBV6-5 and TRBJ1-2, with D perhaps matching TRBD1 (5 bases). The CDR3 loop spans 13 amino acids. Trimming removed 6 bases from V and 8 bases from J, with 16 bases in between. Germline V lookup: CDR1 MNHEY, CDR2 SVGAGI.

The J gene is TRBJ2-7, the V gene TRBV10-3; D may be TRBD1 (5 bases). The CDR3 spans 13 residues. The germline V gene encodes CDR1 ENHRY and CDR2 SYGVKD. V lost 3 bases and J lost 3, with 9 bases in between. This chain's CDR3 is CAISDGAVYEQYF. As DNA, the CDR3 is TGTGCCATCAGTGATGGGGCGGTCTACGAGCAGTACTTC.

CDR3 region: CASSIEGERGNEQFF. Here the CDR3 DNA reads TGTGCCAGTAGTATCGAGGGAGAAAGGGGGAATGAGCAGTTCTTC. This sequence joins TRBV19 and TRBJ2-1; D may be TRBD1 (6 bases). V lost 3 bases, J lost 7 bases, and 16 bases lay in between. The CDR3 loop spans 15 amino acids. Germline V gene lookup returns CDR1 LNHDA and CDR2 SQIVND (reference sequence).

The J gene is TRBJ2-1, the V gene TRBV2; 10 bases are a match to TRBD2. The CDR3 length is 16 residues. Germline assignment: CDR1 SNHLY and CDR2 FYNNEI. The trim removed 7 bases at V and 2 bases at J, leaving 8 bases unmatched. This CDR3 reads CASTVAGGRTYNEQFF. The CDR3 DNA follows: TGTGCCAGCACGGTAGCGGGGGGAAGGACCTACAATGAGCAGTTCTTC.

CDR3 residues: CASSHGSSITYEQYF. The DNA of the CDR3 is TGTGCCAGCAGTCACGGGTCCTCGATCACCTACGAGCAGTACTTC. This rearrangement joins TRBV2 to TRBJ2-7; D not resolved. The CDR3 has 15 residues. Germline-derived CDR1 and CDR2 are SNHLY and FYNNEI. V dropped 5 bases and J dropped 2 bases, with 16 bases sitting between them.

The CDR3 spells CASSSPAGPSTDTQYF. In DNA form, the CDR3 reads TGCGCCAGCAGCTCCCCCGCGGGGCCCTCCACAGATACGCAGTATTTT. The V and J genes are TRBV5-1 and TRBJ2-3; D perhaps matches TRBD2 (6 bases). V lost 3 bases to trimming and J lost 2 bases, with 16 bases between them. The CDR3 sequence is 16 residues long. Germline-derived CDR1 and CDR2 are SGHRS and YFSETQ.

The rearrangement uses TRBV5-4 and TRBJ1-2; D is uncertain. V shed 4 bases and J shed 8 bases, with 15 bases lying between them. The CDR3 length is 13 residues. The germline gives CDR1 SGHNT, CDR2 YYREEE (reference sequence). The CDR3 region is CASSPAGYQGYTF. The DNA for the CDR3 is TGTGCCAGCAGCCCGGCGGGGTATCAAGGCTACACCTTC.

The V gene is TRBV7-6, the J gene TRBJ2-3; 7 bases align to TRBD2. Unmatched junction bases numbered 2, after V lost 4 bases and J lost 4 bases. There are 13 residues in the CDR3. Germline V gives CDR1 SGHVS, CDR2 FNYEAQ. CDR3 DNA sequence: TGTGCCAGCAGCTCGACTAGCCCAGATACGCAGTATTTT. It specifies CASSSTSPDTQYF.